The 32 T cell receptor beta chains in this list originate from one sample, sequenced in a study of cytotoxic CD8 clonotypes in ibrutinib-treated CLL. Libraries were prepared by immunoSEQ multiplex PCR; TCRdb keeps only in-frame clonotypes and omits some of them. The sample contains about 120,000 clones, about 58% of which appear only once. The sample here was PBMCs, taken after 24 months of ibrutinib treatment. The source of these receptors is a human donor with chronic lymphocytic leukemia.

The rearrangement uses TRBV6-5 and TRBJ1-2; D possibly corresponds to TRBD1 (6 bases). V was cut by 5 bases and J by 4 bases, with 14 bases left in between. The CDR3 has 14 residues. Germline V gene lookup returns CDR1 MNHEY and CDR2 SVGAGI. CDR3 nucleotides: TGTGCCAGCAGTCGACAGGTGGCCAGCTATGGCTACACCTTC. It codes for CASSRQVASYGYTF.

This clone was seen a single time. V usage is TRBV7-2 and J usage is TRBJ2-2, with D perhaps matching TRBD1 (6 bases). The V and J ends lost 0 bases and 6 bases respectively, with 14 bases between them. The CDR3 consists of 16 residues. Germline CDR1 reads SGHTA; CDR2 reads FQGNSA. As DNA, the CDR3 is TGTGCCAGCAGCTTAGCTCAGGGGCAGGTGGCCGGGGAGCTGTTTTTT. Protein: CASSLAQGQVAGELFF. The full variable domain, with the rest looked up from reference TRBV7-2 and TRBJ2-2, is GAGVSQSPSNKVTEKGKDVELRCDPISGHTALYWYRQSLGQGLEFLIYFQGNSAPDKSGLPSDRFSAERTGGSVSTLTIQRTQQEDSAVYLCASSLAQGQVAGELFFGEGSRLTVL.

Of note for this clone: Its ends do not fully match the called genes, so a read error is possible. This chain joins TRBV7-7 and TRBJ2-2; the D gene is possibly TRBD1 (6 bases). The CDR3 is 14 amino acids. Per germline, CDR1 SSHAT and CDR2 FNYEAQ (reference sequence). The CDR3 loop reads CASSRAGDTGELFF. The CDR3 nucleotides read TGTGCTAGCAGCCGGGCAGGGGACACCGGGGAGCTGTTTTTT.

The CDR3 sequence: CAWSLAKTGRVSGYTF. DNA of the CDR3: TGTGCCTGGAGTCTCGCCAAGACAGGGCGGGTTAGTGGCTACACCTTC. This chain uses TRBV30 with TRBJ1-2, with 7 bases identical to TRBD1. The CDR3 has 16 amino acids. From germline, CDR1 is GTSNPN and CDR2 SVGIG (reference sequence). V gave up 2 bases and J gave up 7 bases; unmatched junction bases: 16.

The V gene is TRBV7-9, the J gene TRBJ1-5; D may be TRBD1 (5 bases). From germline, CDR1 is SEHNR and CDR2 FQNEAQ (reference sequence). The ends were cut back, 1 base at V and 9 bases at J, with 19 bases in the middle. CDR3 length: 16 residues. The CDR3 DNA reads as TGTGCCAGCAGCTTAGGAGTAGGGGCTTCACCTTGGCCCCAGCATTTT. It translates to CASSLGVGASPWPQHF. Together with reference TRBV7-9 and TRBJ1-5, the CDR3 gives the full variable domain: DTGVSQNPRHKITKRGQNVTFRCDPISEHNRLYWYRQTLGQGPEFLTYFQNEAQLEKSRLLSDRFSAERPKGSFSTLEIQRTEQGDSAMYLCASSLGVGASPWPQHFGDGTRLSIL.

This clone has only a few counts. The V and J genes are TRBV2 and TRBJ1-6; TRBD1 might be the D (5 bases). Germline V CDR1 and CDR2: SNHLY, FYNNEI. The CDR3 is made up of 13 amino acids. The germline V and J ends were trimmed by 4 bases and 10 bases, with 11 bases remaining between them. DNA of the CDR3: TGTGCCAGCAGTGCTTCGGGGCGGTCACCCCTCCACTTT. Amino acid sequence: CASSASGRSPLHF.

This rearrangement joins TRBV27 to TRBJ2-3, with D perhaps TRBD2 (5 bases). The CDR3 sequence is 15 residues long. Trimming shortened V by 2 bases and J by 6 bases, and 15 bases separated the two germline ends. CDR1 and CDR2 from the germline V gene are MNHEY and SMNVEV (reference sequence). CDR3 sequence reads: CASSLMSAARDTQYF. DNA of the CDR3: TGTGCCAGCAGTTTAATGTCAGCGGCGCGGGATACGCAGTATTTT.

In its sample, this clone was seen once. As DNA, the CDR3 is TGTGCCAGCAAGGGACAGGGGGCTTATTCACCCCTCCACTTT. Its protein product is CASKGQGAYSPLHF. This rearrangement joins TRBV6-1 to TRBJ1-6; TRBD1 agrees at 12 bases. The CDR3 sequence is 14 residues long. CDR1 is MNHNS and CDR2 is SASEGT in the germline V gene. V lost 7 bases, J lost 8 bases, and 3 bases stayed unmatched.

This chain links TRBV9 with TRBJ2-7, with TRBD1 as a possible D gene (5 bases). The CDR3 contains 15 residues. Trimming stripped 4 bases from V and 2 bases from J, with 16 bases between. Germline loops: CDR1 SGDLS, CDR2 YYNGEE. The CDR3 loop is CASSTGDPMTYEQYF. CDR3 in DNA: TGTGCCAGCAGCACAGGAGATCCCATGACCTACGAGCAGTACTTC.

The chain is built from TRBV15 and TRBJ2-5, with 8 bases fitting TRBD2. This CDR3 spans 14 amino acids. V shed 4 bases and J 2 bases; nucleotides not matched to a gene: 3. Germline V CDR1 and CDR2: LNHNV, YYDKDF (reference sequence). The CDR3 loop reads CATSISGEQETQYF. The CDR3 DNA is TGTGCCACCAGCATTAGCGGGGAGCAAGAGACCCAGTACTTC. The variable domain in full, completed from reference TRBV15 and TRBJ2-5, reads DAMVIQNPRYQVTQFGKPVTLSCSQTLNHNVMYWYQQKSSQAPKLLFHYYDKDFNNEADTPDNFQSRRPNTSFCFLDIRSPGLGDTAMYLCATSISGEQETQYFGPGTRLLVL.

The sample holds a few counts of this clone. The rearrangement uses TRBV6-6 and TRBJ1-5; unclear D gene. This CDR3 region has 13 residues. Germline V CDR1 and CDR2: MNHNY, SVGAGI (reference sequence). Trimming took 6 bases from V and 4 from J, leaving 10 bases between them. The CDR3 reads CASRRTDNQPQHF. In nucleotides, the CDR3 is TGTGCCAGCAGGAGGACGGATAATCAGCCCCAGCATTTT.

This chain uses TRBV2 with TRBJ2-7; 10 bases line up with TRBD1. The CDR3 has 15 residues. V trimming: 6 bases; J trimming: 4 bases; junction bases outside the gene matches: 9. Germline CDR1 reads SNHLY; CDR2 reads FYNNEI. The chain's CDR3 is CASSYETGGEYEQYF. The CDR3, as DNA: TGTGCCAGCAGCTACGAGACAGGGGGCGAGTACGAGCAGTACTTC. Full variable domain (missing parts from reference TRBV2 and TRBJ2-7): EPEVTQTPSHQVTQMGQEVILRCVPISNHLYFYWYRQILGQKVEFLVSFYNNEISEKSEIFDDQFSVERPDGSNFTLKIRSTKLEDSAMYFCASSYETGGEYEQYFGPGTRLTVT.

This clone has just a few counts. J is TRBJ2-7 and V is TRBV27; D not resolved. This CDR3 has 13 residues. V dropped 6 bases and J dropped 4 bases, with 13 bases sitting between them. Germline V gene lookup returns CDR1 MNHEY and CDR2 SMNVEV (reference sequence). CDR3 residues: CASRAINAYEQYF. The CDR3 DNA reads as TGTGCCAGCAGGGCTATTAATGCATACGAGCAGTACTTC.

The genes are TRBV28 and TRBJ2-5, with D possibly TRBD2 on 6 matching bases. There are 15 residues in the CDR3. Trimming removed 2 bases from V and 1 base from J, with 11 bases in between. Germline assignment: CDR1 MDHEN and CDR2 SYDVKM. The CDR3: CASSLGTRSQETQYF. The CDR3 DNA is TGTGCCAGCAGTTTAGGGACTCGAAGCCAAGAGACCCAGTACTTC.

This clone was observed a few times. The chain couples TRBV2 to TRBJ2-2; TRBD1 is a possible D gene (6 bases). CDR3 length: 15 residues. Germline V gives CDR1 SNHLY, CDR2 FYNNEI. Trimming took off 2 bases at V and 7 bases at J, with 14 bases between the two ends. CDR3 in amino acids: CASSEKSRGRGELFF. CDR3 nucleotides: TGTGCCAGCAGTGAAAAGAGCAGGGGACGCGGGGAGCTGTTTTTT.

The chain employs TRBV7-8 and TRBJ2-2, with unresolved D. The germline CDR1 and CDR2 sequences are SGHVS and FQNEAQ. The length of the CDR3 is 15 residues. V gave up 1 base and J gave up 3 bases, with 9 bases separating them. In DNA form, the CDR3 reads TGTGCCAGCAGCTTAGTGCCATCGGACACCGGGGAGCTGTTTTTT. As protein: CASSLVPSDTGELFF.

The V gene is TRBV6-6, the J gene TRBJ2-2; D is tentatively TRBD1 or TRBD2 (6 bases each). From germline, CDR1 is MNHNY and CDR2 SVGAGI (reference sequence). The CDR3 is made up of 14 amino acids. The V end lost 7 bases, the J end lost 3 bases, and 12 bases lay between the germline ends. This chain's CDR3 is CASKGVADTGELFF. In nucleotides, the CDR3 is TGTGCCAGCAAGGGGGTAGCGGACACCGGGGAGCTGTTTTTT.

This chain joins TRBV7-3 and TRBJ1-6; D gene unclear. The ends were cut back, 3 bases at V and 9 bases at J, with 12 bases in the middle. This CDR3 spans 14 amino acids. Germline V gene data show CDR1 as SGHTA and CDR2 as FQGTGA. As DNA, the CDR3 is TGTGCCAGCAGCTTGGGCGGACCCGCTTCACCCCTCCACTTT. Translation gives CASSLGGPASPLHF.

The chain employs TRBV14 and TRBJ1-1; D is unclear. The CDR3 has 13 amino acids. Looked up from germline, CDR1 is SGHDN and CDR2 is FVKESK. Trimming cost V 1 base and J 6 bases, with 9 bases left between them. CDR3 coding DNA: TGTGCCAGCAGCCAAGTTGGAGGGTCTGAAGCTTTCTTT. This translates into CASSQVGGSEAFF.

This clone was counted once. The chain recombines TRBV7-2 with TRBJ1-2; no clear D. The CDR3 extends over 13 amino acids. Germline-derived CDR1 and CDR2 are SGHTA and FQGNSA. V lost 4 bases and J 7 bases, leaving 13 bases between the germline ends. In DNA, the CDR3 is TGTGCCAGCAGCTCCCTCGGGAGGGCTGGCTACACCTTC. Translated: CASSSLGRAGYTF.

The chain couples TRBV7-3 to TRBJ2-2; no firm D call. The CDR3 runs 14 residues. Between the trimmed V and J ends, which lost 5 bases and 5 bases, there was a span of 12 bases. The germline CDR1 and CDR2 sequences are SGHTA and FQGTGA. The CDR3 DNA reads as TGTGCCAGCAGCCCAGTAGGGTATACCGGGGAGCTGTTTTTT. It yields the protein CASSPVGYTGELFF.

CDR3 loop: CASSPGGELYNEQFF. The CDR3 DNA reads as TGCGCCAGCAGCCCGGGAGGGGAACTATACAATGAGCAGTTCTTC. The J gene is TRBJ2-1, the V gene TRBV5-1; 8 nucleotides agree with TRBD2. J gave up 4 bases and V 4 bases, and 7 bases lay outside the gene matches. Germline V lookup: CDR1 SGHRS, CDR2 YFSETQ. This CDR3 comprises 15 residues.

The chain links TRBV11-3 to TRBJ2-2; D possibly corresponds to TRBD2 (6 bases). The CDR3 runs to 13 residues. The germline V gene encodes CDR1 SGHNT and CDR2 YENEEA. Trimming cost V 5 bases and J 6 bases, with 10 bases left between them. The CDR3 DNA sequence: TGTGCCAGCAGCCGCACGGGGGCCGGGGAGCTGTTTTTT. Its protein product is CASSRTGAGELFF.

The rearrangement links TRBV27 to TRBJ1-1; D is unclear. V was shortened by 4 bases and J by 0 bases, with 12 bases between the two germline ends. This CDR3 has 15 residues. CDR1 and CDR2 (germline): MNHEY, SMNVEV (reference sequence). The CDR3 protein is CASSSEATLNTEAFF. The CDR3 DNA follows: TGTGCCAGCAGTTCGGAAGCAACACTGAACACTGAAGCTTTCTTT.

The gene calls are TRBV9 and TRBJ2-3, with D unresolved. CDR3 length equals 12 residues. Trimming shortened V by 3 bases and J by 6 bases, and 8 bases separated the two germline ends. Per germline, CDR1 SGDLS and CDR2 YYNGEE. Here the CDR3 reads CASSGGGDTQYF. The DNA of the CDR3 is TGTGCCAGCAGCGGAGGCGGTGATACGCAGTATTTT.

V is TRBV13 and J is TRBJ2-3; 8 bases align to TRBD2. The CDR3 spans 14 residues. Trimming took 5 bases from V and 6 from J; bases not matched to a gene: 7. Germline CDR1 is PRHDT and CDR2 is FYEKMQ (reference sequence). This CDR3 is CASSARGGRDTQYF. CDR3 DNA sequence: TGTGCCAGCAGCGCGCGCGGGGGGAGGGATACGCAGTATTTT.

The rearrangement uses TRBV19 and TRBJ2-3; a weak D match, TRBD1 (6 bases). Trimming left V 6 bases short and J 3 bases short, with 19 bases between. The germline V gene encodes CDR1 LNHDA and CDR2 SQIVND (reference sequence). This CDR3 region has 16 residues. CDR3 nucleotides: TGTGCCAGTAGCGAAACGGGGCAGGGGACAACAGATACGCAGTATTTT. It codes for CASSETGQGTTDTQYF.

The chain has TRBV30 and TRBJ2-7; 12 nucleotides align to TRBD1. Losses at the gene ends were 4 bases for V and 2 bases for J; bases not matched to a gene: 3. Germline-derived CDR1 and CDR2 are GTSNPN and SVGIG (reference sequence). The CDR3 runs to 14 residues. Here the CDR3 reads CAWTRDRGPYEQYF. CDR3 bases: TGTGCCTGGACCCGGGACAGGGGGCCCTACGAGCAGTACTTC.

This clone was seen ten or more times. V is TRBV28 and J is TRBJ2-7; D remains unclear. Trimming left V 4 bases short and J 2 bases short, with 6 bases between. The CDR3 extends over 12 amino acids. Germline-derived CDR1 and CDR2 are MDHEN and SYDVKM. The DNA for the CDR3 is TGTGCCAGCAGTTCGGGTCCCTACGAGCAGTACTTC. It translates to CASSSGPYEQYF.

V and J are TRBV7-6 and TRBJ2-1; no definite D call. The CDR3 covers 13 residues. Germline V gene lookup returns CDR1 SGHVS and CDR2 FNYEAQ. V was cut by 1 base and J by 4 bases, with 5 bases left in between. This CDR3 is CASSLGSYNEQFF. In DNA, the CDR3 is TGTGCCAGCAGCTTAGGCTCGTACAATGAGCAGTTCTTC.

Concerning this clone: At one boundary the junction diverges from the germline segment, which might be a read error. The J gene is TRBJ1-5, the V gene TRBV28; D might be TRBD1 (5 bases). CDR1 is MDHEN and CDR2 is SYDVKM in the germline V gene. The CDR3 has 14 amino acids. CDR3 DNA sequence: TGTGCCAGCAGTTTTGGGGGTAGCCATCAGCCCCAGCATTTT. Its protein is CASSFGGSHQPQHF.

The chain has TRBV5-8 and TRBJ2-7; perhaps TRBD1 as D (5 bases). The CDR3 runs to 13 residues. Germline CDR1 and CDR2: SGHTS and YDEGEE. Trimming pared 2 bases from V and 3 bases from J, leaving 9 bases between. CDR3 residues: CASSFQGYYEQYF. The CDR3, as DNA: TGTGCCAGCAGCTTTCAGGGTTACTACGAGCAGTACTTC.